This TCR beta chain is drawn from a study of shared clonotypes between healthy human individuals (dated by TCRdb to about 2020). The study in broad terms: Three men and a couple of women, aged 18 to 49 years, made up the cohort. Per donor, three plates each were used for CD4 naive and CD4 memory, two for CD8 naive, and one for CD8 memory. To estimate repertoire size and how much clonotypes are shared between individuals, the study performed deep sequencing of blood TCR repertoires from about five healthy adults. To increase sequencing depth and limit assay-specific biases, different laboratories used diverse techniques to prepare libraries and sequence TCR repertoires. Leukapheresis yielded between about 0.94 and 8.9 billion PBMCs per donor. Summary of the overall study and its limitations: Rarefaction of sorted-subset datasets indicated incomplete sequencing despite the large sequencing depth. Across four donors, around 5% of naive CD4, approximately 3.6% of naive CD8, about 2.3% of memory CD4, and 0.4% of memory CD8 clonotypes were shared. Naive subsets generally had larger estimated clonotype richness than memory subsets did. Pairwise subsampling indicated that sequencing depth was expected to affect the degree of clonotype sharing among donors. Compared with non-shared clonotypes, the clonotypes found in all four sorted-subset donors had higher generation probabilities. Because the study included only a small number of donors, the genetic and exposure-history diversity represented was limited. Sampling was limited to blood, and TCR repertoires in tissue likely differ from TCR repertoires in blood.

The germline V gene supplies CDR1 SGHTA and CDR2 FQGNSA. The cysteine opens and the phenylalanine closes a CDR3 of 14 amino acids. The read is trimmed to its CDR3 DNA, 42 bases read in frame from base 1. The germline ends are 7 bases apart after V is trimmed by 4 bases and J by 0 bases. For the CD8 naive samples, CD45RO-negative cells were positively selected for CCR7, yielding a CD45RA+CCR7+ population from which TemRA cells were excluded. Donors were healthy HIV-negative adults with no recently reported acute infections or vaccinations. All donors were Caucasian adults living in Nashville, Tennessee, USA. Blood was obtained by leukapheresis, after which PBMCs were separated by Ficoll-Histopaque density gradient centrifugation and cryopreserved in liquid nitrogen vapor phase. Analytical flow cytometry was used to check the purity and quantity of every magnetically sorted T cell population. Genomic DNA was isolated from every sorted fraction and measured by UV absorbance on a Nanodrop 2000c.

Using the deep immunoSEQ assay, multiplex PCR amplified TCR CDR3 regions from genomic DNA. Extracted genomic DNA from each cell subset was distributed evenly across all wells of several immunoSEQ 96-well plates, and each plate was treated as a replicate. For sorted subsets, each replicate PCR was loaded with roughly 0.2 ug genomic DNA, equivalent to some 31,000 T cell genomes. The purified libraries were quantified using a Qubit 3.0 fluorometer, sized with a Bioanalyzer 2100, and then quantified again using the KAPA Library Quantification kit. Every immunoSEQ 96-well plate was sequenced on a dedicated single-read 150-cycle Illumina NextSeq 550 flow cell. The original methods were these. The immunoSEQ output contained only junctional sequences without quality scores, so filtering could not match that applied to full-length reads. To assign V/J genes and CDR3, sequences were annotated using PyIR, a Python wrapper for IgBLAST v1.9, with IMGT germline references. Any read was removed if the V/J assignment was weak (E-value above 1e-6), the CDR3 was missing, or the read contained stop codons, out-of-frame junctions, or ambiguous translated residues. V3J clonotypes were defined by identical inferred V gene, J gene, and CDR3 amino acid sequence. The percentage overlap between two repertoires was calculated by dividing the number of shared unique clonotypes by the size of the smaller repertoire. RTK rarefaction, the Chao1 estimator, and Recon v2.1 estimates of unobserved clonotypes were used to assess repertoire richness. Generation probabilities were computed with OLGA for all TCRbeta clonotypes obtained by the gDNA method from several donors. TCRdb mirrors the immuneACCESS table, restricted to in-frame sequences. Some clones are absent from its copies; in checked studies, under half trace to an unresolved V gene, and the reason for the others is unknown. That table gives V, J and clone size, and the DNA gave D and trimming. Here the sample has around 700,000 clones; about 91% occur a single time. Nearly 25% of the sample is held by the ten biggest clonotypes.

As for this clone: There is no known antigen for this receptor. Per-base quality was not reported, and no clone a single base away is much larger than it.

Input material: naive CD8+ T cells sorted from blood. The sample's cell subset or site label is to be understood as: CD45RA+CCR7+. This receptor was obtained from a man aged 25 to 40 in good health. The chain is encoded by TRBV7-2 joined to TRBJ2-1; too little of a D gene remains to name it. The CDR3 reads as follows: CASSWSSSYNEQFF. The DNA reads as follows: TGTGCCAGCAGCTGGAGTAGCTCCTACAATGAGCAGTTCTTC.